This T cell receptor beta chain originates from a study of OX40 agonist ivuxolimab in advanced cancers. Study-wide context: The study reported partial responses in three patients: one hepatocellular carcinoma, two cutaneous melanoma.

Study-wide results and limits: In CD8+ T cells, expanded clones were on average more numerous than in CD4+.

For this clone: Antigen: not known.

Clones were sequenced by immunoSEQ multiplex PCR, and TCRdb holds only the in-frame ones, with some missing. The data hold 55,000 to 70,000 clones, with over 75% observed a single time. Trimming cost V 8 bases and J 4 bases, with 6 bases left between them. In germline, CDR1 is MDHEN, CDR2 SYDVKM. The CDR3 totals 11 residues. Sequencing used CD4+ or CD8+ T cells sorted from blood, obtained in a trial of the OX40 agonist ivuxolimab. The clonotype originates from an adult with an advanced solid tumor such as melanoma, head and neck, liver or kidney cancer. The gene calls are TRBV28 and TRBJ2-1; D remains unclear. The CDR3 spells CASYGYNEQFF. CDR3 sequence (DNA): TGTGCCAGCTACGGGTACAATGAGCAGTTCTTC.